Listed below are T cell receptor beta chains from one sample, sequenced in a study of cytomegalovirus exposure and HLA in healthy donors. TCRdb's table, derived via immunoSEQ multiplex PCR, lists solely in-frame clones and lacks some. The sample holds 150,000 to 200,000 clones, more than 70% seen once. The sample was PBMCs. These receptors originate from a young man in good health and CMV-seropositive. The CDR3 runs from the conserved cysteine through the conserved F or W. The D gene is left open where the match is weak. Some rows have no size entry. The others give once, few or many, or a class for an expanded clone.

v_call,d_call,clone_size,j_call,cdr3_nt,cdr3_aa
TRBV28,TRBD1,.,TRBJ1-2,TGTGCCAGCAGTTCGCCGAGGGACAGTCCCTATGGCTACACCTTC,CASSSPRDSPYGYTF
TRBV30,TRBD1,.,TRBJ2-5,TGTGCCTGGAGCGACAGGGTCCCGGAGACCCAGTACTTC,CAWSDRVPETQYF
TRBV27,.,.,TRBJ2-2,TGTGCCAGCAGACAGGGCAGAGCGAACACCGGGGAGCTGTTTTTT,CASRQGRANTGELFF
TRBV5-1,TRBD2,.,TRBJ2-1,TGCGCCAGCAGCTTGGCCTCCCCCGGGAGGGGTGAGCAGTTCTTC,CASSLASPGRGEQFF
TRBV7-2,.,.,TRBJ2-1,TGTGCCAGCAGCCCCTACCACAATGAGCAGTTCTTC,CASSPYHNEQFF
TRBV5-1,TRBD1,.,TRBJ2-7,TGCGCCAGCAGCCCAGTAGAGTCGGACAGGGGTTACGAGCAGTACTTC,CASSPVESDRGYEQYF
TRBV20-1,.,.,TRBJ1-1,TGCAGTGCTACAGGGGACACTGAAGCTTTCTTT,CSATGDTEAFF
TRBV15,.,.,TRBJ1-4,TGTGCCACCGTCCTCACCAGAGGGGAAAAACTGTTTTTT,CATVLTRGEKLFF
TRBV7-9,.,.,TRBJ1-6,TGTGCCAGCAGCTTAGCAGGGGATGGTTCACCCCCCCACTTT,CASSLAGDGSPPHF
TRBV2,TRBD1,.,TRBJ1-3,TGTGCCAGCCGTTCTTACAGGGGGCCGGGAAACACCATATATTTT,CASRSYRGPGNTIYF
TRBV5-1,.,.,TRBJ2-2,TGCGCCAGCAGCTTGTTGGCCAGGGGTTTGGGCGGGGAGCTGTTTTTT,CASSLLARGLGGELFF
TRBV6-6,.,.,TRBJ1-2,TGTGCCAGCAGTTACTCACCAGGGGACTATGGCTACACCTTC,CASSYSPGDYGYTF
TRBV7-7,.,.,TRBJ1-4,TGTGCTTACAGGGTTTTCCTACTTAATGAAAAACTGTTTTTT,CAYRVFLLNEKLFF
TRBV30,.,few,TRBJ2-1,TGTGCCTGGAGGCGCCCTGGTTTGGATGAGCAGTTCTTC,CAWRRPGLDEQFF
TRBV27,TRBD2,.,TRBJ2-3,TGTGCCAGCAGTCCCCTAGCGGGAGGGCTTTGGGGCACAGATACGCAGTATTTT,CASSPLAGGLWGTDTQYF
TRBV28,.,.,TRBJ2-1,TGTGCCAGCAGTTTAAGGGGAGGTCGGCAGTTCTTC,CASSLRGGRQFF
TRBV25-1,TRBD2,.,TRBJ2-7,TGTGCCAGCGCCCTAGCGGGGTTCTACGAGCAGTACTTC,CASALAGFYEQYF
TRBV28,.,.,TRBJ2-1,TGTGCCAGCAGTACCCCTAGGGGGAGCTCCTACAATGAGCAGTTCTTC,CASSTPRGSSYNEQFF
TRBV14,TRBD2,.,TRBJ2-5,TGTGCCAGCAGCCAAGTGGGGCTAGCGGGAGCCTTTTACTTC,CASSQVGLAGAFYF
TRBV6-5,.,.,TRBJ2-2,TGTGCCAGAGGATTAGCGCCACGGGGCACCGGGGAGCTGTTTTTT,CARGLAPRGTGELFF
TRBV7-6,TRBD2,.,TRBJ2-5,TGTGCCAGCAGCCTGAGCGGGAGATCTGAGACCCAGTACTTC,CASSLSGRSETQYF
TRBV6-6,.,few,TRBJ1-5,TGTGCCACCGCGCGTCAGCCCCAGCATTTT,CATARQPQHF
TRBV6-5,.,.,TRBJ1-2,TGTGCCAGCAGTTACCGCAGGGCCGGCTATGGCTACACCTTC,CASSYRRAGYGYTF
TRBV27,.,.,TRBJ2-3,TGTGCCAGCATTAGGGGAGATACGCAGTATTTT,CASIRGDTQYF
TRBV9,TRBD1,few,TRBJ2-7,TGTGCCAGCAGCGTAAGGGACAGGGACTACGAGCAGTACTTC,CASSVRDRDYEQYF
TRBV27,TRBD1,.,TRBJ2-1,TGTGCCAGCAGTTTATGGACGATCTGGGTCAGGGGGTACCCCCCAGAGCAGTTCTTC,CASSLWTIWVRGYPPEQFF
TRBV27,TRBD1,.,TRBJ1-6,TGTGCCAGCAGTGACAGGGGTCGGTCACCCCTCCACTTT,CASSDRGRSPLHF